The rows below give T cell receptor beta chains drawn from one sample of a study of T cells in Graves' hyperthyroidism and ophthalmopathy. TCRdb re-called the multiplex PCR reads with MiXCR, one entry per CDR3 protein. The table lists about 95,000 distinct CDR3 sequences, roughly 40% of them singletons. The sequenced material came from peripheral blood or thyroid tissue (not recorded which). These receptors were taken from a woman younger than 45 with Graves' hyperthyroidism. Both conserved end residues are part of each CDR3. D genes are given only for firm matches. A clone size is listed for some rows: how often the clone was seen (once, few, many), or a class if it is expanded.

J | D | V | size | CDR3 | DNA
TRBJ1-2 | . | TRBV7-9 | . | CASSLALQSNYGYAF | TGTGCCAGCAGCTTAGCTTTACAGAGTAACTATGGCTACGCCTTC
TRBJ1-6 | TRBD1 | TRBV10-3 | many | CAISEVQGFYNSPLHF | TGTGCCATCAGTGAGGTACAGGGGTTCTATAATTCACCCCTCCACTTT
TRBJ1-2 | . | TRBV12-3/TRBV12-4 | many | CASSFSDVYGYTF | TGTGCCAGCAGTTTTAGCGATGTTTATGGCTACACCTTC
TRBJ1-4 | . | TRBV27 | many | CASSLGGIRNEKLFF | TGTGCCAGCAGTTTAGGGGGGATTAGGAATGAAAAACTGTTTTTT
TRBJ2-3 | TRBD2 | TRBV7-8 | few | CASSSIEVDSGRTDTQYF | TGTGCCAGCAGCTCGATAGAGGTGGATAGCGGGAGGACAGATACGCAGTATTTT
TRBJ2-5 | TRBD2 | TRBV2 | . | CASTPGLAGGPTETQYF | TGTGCCAGCACCCCGGGACTAGCGGGAGGGCCCACAGAGACCCAGTACTTC
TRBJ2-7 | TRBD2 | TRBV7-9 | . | CASSGRTSGTREQYF | TGTGCCAGCAGTGGCAGAACTAGCGGGACACGCGAGCAGTACTTC
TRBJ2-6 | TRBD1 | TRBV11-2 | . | CASSPRTGRMNTEAF | TGTGCCAGCAGCCCACGGACAGGGAGGATGAACACTGAAGCTTTC
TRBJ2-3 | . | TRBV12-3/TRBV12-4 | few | CASSLGGRTQCF | TGTGCCAGCAGTTTAGGGGGTCGTACGCAGTGTTTT
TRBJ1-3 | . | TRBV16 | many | CASSARQSGNTIYF | TGTGCCAGCAGCGCCCGACAGTCTGGAAACACCATATATTTT
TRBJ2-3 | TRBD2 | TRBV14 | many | CASSLGLARTDTQYF | TGTGCCAGCAGCCTTGGACTAGCGCGCACAGATACGCAGTATTTT
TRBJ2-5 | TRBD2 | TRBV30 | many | CAWSVKGLASLETQYF | TGTGCCTGGAGTGTAAAGGGACTAGCGTCGCTGGAGACCCAGTACTTC
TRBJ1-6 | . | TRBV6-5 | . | CASSYYGNNSPLHF | TGTGCCAGCAGTTACTACGGAAATAATTCACCCCTCCACTTT
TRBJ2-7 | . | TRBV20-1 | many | CSARWAGYEQYF | TGCAGTGCTAGATGGGCAGGGTACGAGCAGTACTTC
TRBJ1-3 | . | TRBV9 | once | CASSRATYSGNTIYF | TGTGCCAGCAGCCGCGCGACCTACTCTGGAAACACCATATATTTT
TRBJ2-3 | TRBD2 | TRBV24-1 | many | CATSDPSGATDTQYF | TGTGCCACCAGTGATCCTAGCGGGGCCACAGATACGCAGTATTTT
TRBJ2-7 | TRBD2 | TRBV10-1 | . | CASSEEGGGSYEQYF | TGCGCCAGCAGTGAGGAGGGCGGGGGGTCCTACGAGCAGTACTTC
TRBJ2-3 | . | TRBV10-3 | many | CATGGILGKNTQYF | TGTGCCACCGGCGGCATACTGGGGAAGAATACGCAGTATTTT
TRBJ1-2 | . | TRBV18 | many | CASSGYGAPLGYTF | TGTGCCAGCTCCGGTTATGGAGCCCCGCTAGGCTACACCTTC
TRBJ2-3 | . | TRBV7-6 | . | CASSLLRRADKTDTQYF | TGTGCCAGCAGCTTATTACGGCGGGCAGACAAAACAGATACGCAGTATTTT
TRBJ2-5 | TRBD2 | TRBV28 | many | CASSTYSGRFETQYF | TGTGCCAGCAGTACCTATAGCGGGAGGTTTGAGACCCAGTACTTC
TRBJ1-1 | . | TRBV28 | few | CASSRRGIEEAFF | TGTGCCAGCAGTCGCCGGGGGATAGAAGAAGCTTTCTTT